The T cell receptor beta chain under discussion was sequenced for a study of T cells in Graves' hyperthyroidism and ophthalmopathy. Study background: At initial diagnosis, before any treatment had begun, peripheral blood was obtained. Findings and limits, study-wide: Ophthalmopathy, as predicted by the model, came a median roughly 6.5 months after the prediction. Appearing also in blood were most of the thyroid clonotypes expanded above 0.001.

Ten or more counts support this clonotype. Its specificity is unknown. Researchers took RNA transcripts and amplified the TCR beta CDR3 regions from them. The primer set for the first-round RT-PCR of the TCR CDR3 was HTBI. TCRdb used MiXCR to reprocess the multiplex PCR reads, holding one entry per CDR3 protein. The table includes approximately 600,000 distinct CDR3 sequences, around 15% detected once. The study based diagnoses on clinical symptoms, serum thyroxine and TRAb, thyroid ultrasound and orbital computed tomography. This CDR3 has 14 amino acids. The germline gives CDR1 DFQATT, CDR2 SNEGSKA (reference sequence). The germline V and J ends were trimmed by 1 base and 6 bases, with 16 bases remaining between them.

The sequence was obtained from a woman aged 25 to 39 with Graves' hyperthyroidism. Sequenced sample: blood. This chain links TRBV20-1 with TRBJ2-7, with D maybe TRBD2 (6 bases). DNA of the CDR3: TGCAGTGCTAGAGGTCGCATCGCGGGACTCGAGCAGTACTTC. Protein sequence: CSARGRIAGLEQYF.